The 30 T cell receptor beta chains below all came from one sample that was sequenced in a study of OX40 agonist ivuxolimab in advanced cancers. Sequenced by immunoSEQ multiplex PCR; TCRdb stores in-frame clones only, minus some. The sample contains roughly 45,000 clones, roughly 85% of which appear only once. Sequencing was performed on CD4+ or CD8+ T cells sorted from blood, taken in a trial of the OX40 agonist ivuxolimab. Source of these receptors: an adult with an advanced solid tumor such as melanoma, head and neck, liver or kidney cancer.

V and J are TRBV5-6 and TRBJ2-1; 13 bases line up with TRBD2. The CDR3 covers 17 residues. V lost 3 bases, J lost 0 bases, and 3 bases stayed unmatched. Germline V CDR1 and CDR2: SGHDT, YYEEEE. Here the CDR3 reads CASSWTSGGSSYNEQFF. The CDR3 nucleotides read TGTGCCAGCAGCTGGACTAGCGGGGGCAGCTCCTACAATGAGCAGTTCTTC.

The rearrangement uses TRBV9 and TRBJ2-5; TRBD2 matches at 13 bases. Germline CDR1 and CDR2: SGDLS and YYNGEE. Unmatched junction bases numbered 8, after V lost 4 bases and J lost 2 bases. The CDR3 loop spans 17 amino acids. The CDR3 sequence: CASSTLGLAGLQETQYF. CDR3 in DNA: TGTGCCAGCAGCACCTTGGGACTAGCGGGACTACAAGAGACCCAGTACTTC.

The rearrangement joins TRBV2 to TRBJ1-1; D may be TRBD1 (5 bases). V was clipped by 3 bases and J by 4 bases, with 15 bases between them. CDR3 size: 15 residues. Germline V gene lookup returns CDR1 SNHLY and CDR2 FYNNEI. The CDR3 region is CASSERWGGSTEAFF. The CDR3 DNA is TGTGCCAGCAGTGAGCGGTGGGGGGGGAGCACTGAAGCTTTCTTT.

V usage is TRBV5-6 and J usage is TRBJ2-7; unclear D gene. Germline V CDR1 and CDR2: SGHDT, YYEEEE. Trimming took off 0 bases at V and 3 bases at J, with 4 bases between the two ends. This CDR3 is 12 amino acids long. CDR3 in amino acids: CASSLADYEQYF. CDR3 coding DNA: TGTGCCAGCAGCTTGGCAGACTACGAGCAGTACTTC.

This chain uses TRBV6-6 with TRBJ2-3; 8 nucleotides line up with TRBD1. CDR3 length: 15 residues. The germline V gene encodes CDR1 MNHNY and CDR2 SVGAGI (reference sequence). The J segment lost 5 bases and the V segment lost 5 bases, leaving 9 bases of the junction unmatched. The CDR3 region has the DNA TGTGCCAGCAGTGCGGACAGGGCAGTGAGAGATACGCAGTATTTT. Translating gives CASSADRAVRDTQYF.

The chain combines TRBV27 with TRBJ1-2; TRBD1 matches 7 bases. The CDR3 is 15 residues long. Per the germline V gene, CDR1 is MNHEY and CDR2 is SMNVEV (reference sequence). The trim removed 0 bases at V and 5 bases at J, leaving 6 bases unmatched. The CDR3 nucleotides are TGTGCCAGCAGTTTATCAGGGGGCGCGTGGTATGGCTACACCTTC. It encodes CASSLSGGAWYGYTF.

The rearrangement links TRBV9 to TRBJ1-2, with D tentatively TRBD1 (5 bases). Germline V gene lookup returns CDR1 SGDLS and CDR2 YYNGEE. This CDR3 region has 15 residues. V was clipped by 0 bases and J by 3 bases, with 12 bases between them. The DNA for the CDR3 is TGTGCCAGCAGCGTAGGCGGGGGGACCCACTATGGCTACACCTTC. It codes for CASSVGGGTHYGYTF.

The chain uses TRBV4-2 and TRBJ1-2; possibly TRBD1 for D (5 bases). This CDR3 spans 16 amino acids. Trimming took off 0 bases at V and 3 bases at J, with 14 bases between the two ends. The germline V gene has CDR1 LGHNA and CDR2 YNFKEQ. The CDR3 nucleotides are TGTGCCAGCAGCCAAGAAATGGCGGGGGGATACTATGGCTACACCTTC. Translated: CASSQEMAGGYYGYTF.

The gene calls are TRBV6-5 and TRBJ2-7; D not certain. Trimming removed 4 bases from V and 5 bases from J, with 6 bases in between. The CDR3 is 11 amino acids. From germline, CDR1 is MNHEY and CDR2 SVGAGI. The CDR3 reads CASSSLHEQYF. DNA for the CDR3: TGTGCCAGCAGTTCCTTGCACGAGCAGTACTTC.

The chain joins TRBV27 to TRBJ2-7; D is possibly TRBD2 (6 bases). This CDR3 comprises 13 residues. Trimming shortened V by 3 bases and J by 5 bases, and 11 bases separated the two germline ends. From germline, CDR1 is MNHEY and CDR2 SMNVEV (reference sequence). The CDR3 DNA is TGTGCCAGCAGTTTTGGCGGGGAAAACGAGCAGTACTTC. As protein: CASSFGGENEQYF.

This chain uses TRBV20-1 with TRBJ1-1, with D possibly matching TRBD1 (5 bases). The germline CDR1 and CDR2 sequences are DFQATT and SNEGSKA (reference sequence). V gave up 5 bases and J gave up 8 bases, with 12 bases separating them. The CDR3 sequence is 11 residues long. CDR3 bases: TGCAGTGCTTTTACATGGGACGAAGCTTTCTTT. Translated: CSAFTWDEAFF.

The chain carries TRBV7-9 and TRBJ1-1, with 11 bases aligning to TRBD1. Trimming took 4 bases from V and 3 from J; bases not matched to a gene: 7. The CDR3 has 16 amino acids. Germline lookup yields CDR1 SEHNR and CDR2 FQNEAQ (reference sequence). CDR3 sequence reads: CASSSGQGARDTEAFF. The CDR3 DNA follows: TGTGCCAGCAGCTCCGGACAGGGGGCGCGGGACACTGAAGCTTTCTTT.

This chain's CDR3 is CASSQGDQPQHF. CDR3 DNA: TGTGCCAGCTCCCAGGGGGATCAGCCCCAGCATTTT. This chain connects TRBV6-5 to TRBJ1-5, with 7 bases fitting TRBD1. V gave up 8 bases and J gave up 5 bases; unmatched junction bases: 3. The CDR3 is 12 residues long. CDR1 is MNHEY, CDR2 SVGAGI, per germline.

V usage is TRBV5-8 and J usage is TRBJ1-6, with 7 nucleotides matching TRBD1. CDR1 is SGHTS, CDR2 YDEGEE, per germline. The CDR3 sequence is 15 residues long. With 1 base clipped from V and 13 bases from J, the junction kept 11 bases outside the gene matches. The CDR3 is CASSLSWDRNRPLHF. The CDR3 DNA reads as TGTGCCAGCAGCTTGTCTTGGGACAGAAATCGCCCCCTCCACTTT.

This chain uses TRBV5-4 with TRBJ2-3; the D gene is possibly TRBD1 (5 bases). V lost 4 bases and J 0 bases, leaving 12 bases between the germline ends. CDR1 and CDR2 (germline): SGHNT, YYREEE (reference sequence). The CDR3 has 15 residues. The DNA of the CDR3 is TGTGCCAGCAGCCTTAGACAGACTAGCACAGATACGCAGTATTTT. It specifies CASSLRQTSTDTQYF.

The CDR3 DNA sequence: TGTGCCAGCAGCCGGGGACAGGCGAACACTGAAGCTTTCTTT. Translation: CASSRGQANTEAFF. J is TRBJ1-1 and V is TRBV7-9, with 8 bases fitting TRBD1. This CDR3 comprises 14 residues. Unmatched junction bases numbered 3, after V lost 5 bases and J lost 1 base. Looked up from germline, CDR1 is SEHNR and CDR2 is FQNEAQ (reference sequence).

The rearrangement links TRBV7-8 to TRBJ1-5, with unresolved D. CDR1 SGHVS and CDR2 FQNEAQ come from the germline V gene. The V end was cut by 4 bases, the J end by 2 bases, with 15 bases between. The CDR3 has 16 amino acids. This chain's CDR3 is CASSSGPDWGNQPQHF. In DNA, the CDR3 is TGTGCCAGCAGCTCCGGCCCGGACTGGGGCAATCAGCCCCAGCATTTT.

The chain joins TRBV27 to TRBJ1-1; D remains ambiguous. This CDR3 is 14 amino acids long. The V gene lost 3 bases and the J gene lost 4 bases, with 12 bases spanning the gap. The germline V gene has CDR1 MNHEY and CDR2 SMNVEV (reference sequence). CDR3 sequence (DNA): TGTGCCAGCAGTTTCCAATCTCCAACCACTGAAGCTTTCTTT. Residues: CASSFQSPTTEAFF.

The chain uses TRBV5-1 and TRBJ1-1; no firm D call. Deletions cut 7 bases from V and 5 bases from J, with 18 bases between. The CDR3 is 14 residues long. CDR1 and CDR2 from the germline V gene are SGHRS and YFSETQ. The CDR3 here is CASRLRTLGTEAFF. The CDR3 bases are TGCGCCAGCCGATTGAGGACCCTAGGGACTGAAGCTTTCTTT.

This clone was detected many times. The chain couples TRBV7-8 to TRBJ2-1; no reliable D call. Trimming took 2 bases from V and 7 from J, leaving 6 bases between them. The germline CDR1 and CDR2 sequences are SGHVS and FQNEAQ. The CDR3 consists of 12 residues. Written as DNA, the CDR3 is TGTGCCAGCAGCTTAAACGGGAATGAGCAGTTCTTC. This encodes CASSLNGNEQFF.

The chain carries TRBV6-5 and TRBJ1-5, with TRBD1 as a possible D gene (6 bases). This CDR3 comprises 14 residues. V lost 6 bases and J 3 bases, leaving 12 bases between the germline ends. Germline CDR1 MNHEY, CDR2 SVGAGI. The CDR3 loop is CASSPGGPNQPQHF. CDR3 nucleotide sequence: TGTGCCAGCAGCCCCGGGGGCCCCAATCAGCCCCAGCATTTT.

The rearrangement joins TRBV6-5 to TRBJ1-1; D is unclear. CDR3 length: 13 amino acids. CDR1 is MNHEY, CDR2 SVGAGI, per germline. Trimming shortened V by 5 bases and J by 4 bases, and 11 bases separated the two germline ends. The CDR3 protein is CASSPEESTEAFF. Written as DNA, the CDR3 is TGTGCCAGCAGTCCGGAAGAAAGCACTGAAGCTTTCTTT.

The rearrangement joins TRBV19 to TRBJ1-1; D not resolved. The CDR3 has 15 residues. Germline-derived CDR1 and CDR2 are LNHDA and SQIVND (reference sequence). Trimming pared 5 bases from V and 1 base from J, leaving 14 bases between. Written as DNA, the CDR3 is TGTGCCAGTAGTGCCTCGACATCGGCGAACACTGAAGCTTTCTTT. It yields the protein CASSASTSANTEAFF.

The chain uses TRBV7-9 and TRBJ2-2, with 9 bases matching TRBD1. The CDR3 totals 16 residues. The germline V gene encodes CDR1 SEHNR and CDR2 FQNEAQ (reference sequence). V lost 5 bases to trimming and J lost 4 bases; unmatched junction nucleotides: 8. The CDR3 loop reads CASSPTGGAGTGELFF. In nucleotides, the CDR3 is TGTGCCAGCAGCCCCACAGGGGGCGCGGGCACCGGGGAGCTGTTTTTT.

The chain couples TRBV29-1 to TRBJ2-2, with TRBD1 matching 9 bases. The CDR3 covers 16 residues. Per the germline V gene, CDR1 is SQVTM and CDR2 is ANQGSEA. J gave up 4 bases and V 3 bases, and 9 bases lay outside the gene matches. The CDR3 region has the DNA TGCAGCGTTGATAAGAGGGGACAGGGTTTCACCGGGGAGCTGTTTTTT. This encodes CSVDKRGQGFTGELFF.

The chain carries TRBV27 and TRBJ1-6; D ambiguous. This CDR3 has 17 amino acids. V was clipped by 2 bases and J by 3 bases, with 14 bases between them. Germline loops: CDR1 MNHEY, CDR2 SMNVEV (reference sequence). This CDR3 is CASSLGLIGYYNSPLHF. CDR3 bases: TGTGCCAGCAGTTTAGGCTTAATAGGGTACTATAATTCACCCCTCCACTTT.

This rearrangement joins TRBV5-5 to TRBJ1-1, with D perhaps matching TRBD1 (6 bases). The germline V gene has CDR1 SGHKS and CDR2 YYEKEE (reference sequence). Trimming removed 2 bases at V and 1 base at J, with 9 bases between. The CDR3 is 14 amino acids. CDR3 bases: TGTGCCAGCAGCTTAACAGGGACGAACACTGAAGCTTTCTTT. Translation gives CASSLTGTNTEAFF. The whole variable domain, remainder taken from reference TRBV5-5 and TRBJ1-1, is DAGVTQSPTHLIKTRGQQVTLRCSPISGHKSVSWYQQVLGQGPQFIFQYYEKEERGRGNFPDRFSARQFPNYSSELNVNALLLGDSALYLCASSLTGTNTEAFFGQGTRLTVV.

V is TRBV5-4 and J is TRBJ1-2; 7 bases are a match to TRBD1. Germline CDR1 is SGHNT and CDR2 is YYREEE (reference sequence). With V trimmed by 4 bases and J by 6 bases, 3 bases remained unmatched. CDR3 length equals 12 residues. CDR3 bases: TGTGCCAGCAGCCCCGGGACAGATGGCTACACCTTC. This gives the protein CASSPGTDGYTF.

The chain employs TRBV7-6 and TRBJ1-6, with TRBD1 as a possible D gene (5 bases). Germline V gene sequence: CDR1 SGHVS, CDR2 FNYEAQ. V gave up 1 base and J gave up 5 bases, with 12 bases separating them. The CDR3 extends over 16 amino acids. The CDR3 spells CASSLEAGSHNSPLHF. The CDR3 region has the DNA TGTGCCAGCAGCTTAGAGGCAGGGTCCCATAATTCACCCCTCCACTTT.

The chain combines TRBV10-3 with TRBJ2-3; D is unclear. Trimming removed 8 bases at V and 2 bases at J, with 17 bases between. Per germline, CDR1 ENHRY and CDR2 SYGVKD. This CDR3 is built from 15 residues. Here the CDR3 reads CAIGLGQRSTDTQYF. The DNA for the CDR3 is TGTGCCATCGGGTTAGGGCAGAGATCCACAGATACGCAGTATTTT.